This TCR beta chain was identified in a study of shared clonotypes between healthy human individuals (dated by TCRdb to 2018 to 2021). For context, the study as a whole: The cohort included a few men and a couple of women between 18 and 49 years of age. For each donor, three plates each were used for CD4 naive and CD4 memory, two plates were used for CD8 naive, and one plate was used for CD8 memory. The study deeply sequenced blood TCR repertoires of about 5 healthy adults to estimate repertoire size and the extent of clonotype sharing between individuals. To increase sequencing depth and limit assay-specific biases, TCR repertoire library preparation and sequencing were carried out by different laboratories using diverse techniques. Each donor's leukapheresis produced roughly between about 0.9 and 9.5 billion PBMCs.

The donors were healthy, HIV-negative adults who had no recently reported acute infections or vaccinations. Every donor was a Caucasian adult living in Nashville, Tennessee, USA. CD4+ T cells were enriched by magnetic negative selection, after which naive cells were positively selected on CD45RA and the negative fraction was taken as the memory subset. Blood was collected by leukapheresis, and PBMCs were isolated by Ficoll-Histopaque density gradient centrifugation and then cryopreserved in liquid nitrogen vapor phase. Analytical flow cytometry was used to check the purity and quantity of each magnetically sorted T cell population. Genomic DNA was isolated from each sorted fraction and quantified by UV absorbance on a Nanodrop 2000c. With regard to this clone: No cognate antigen has been identified for it. No base quality values were provided; no much bigger clone lies one nucleotide off.

Using the deep immunoSEQ assay, multiplex PCR amplified TCR CDR3 regions from genomic DNA. Genomic DNA extracted from each cell subset was distributed evenly over all wells of several immunoSEQ 96-well plates, and each plate served as one replicate. For sorted subsets, around 200 ng genomic DNA, equal to about 30,000 T cell genomes, was loaded into each replicate PCR. Purified libraries were measured with a Qubit 3.0 fluorometer, size-checked on a Bioanalyzer 2100, and measured again with the KAPA Library Quantification kit. Every immunoSEQ 96-well plate was sequenced on a separate single-read 150-cycle Illumina NextSeq 550 flow cell. Per the source publication's procedure: The immunoSEQ output contained only junctional sequences without quality scores, so filtering could not match that applied to full-length reads. Sequences were annotated with PyIR, a Python wrapper for IgBLAST v1.9, using IMGT germline references to assign V/J genes and CDR3. Any read was removed if the V/J assignment was weak (E-value above 1e-6), the CDR3 was missing, or the read contained stop codons, out-of-frame junctions, or ambiguous translated residues. A V3J clonotype was defined by an identical inferred V gene, J gene, and CDR3 amino acid sequence. The percentage overlap between two repertoires was calculated by dividing the number of shared unique clonotypes by the size of the smaller repertoire. Repertoire richness was assessed with RTK rarefaction, the Chao1 estimator, and Recon v2.1 estimates of unobserved clonotypes. For all TCRbeta clonotypes obtained by the gDNA method from a handful of donors, generation probabilities were computed with OLGA. Imported from immuneACCESS, the table was reduced by TCRdb to in-frame sequences with V and J called. These copies leave out some clones; in studies compared against another copy, an unresolved V gene accounts for under half, and the cause of the remainder is not known. The DNA was the basis for D and trimming; V, J and clone size are from that table. This sample holds roughly 1,600,000 clones; 98% were observed only once. Approximately 0.4% of the sample is in the top ten clones.

Results and caveats for the whole study, not just this receptor: Naive subsets generally had larger estimated clonotype richness than memory subsets did. Sampling was restricted to blood, and TCR repertoires in tissues likely differ from the TCR repertoires found in blood. Pairwise subsampling indicated that sequencing depth was expected to affect the degree of clonotype sharing among donors. Incomplete sequencing was indicated by rarefaction of sorted-subset datasets, despite the large sequencing depth. Higher generation probabilities were observed for clonotypes shared by all four sorted-subset donors than for non-shared clonotypes. When four donors were compared, the shared fraction of clonotypes was around 4.6% for naive CD4, approximately 3.3% for naive CD8, about 2.5% for memory CD4, and 0.4% for memory CD8. The genetic and exposure-history diversity represented was limited by the small number of donors.

Unmatched junction bases come to 9, with V trimmed by 7 bases and J by 3 bases. Reading from cysteine to phenylalanine, the CDR3 counts 14 amino acids. This entry keeps only the CDR3 DNA: 42 bases, framed from base 1. The germline V gene specifies SQVTM as CDR1 and ANQGSEA as CDR2. The rearranged chain carries TRBV29-1 and TRBJ2-1; TRBD1 agrees with 7 junctional bases. The source of this sequence is a man aged 25 to 40 in good health. The sample comprised naive CD4+ T cells sorted from blood. The cell subset or site label, read with the paper, signifies: CD45RA+ positively selected. The sequenced DNA is TGCAGCGCCCTAAGACAGGGACACTACAATGAGCAGTTCTTC. This codes for CSALRQGHYNEQFF.